This T cell receptor beta chain was captured by sequencing in a study of T cell repertoires in cytomegalovirus infection. Looking at the study overall: Indications of both CMV infection and matching HLA type were provided by public TCR beta signatures.

Points from the study as a whole: Cumulative frequency of public TCR beta families picked out carriers of CMV plus the relevant HLA. It was HLA-C-restricted CMV-specific TCR beta clonotypes that dominated the response ex vivo.

CDR3 length: 15 amino acids. Germline V gene lookup returns CDR1 MDHEN and CDR2 SYDVKM. Trimming removed 6 bases from V and 9 bases from J; junction bases left unmatched: 13. This clonotype came up a few times. Its antigen is undetermined. MiXCR, run by TCRdb on the reads, gives a single entry per CDR3 protein. Here the sample spans about 180,000 distinct CDR3 sequences, approximately 15% being singletons. This sequence joins TRBV28 and TRBJ2-1, with 8 bases fitting TRBD1. Sequenced material: PBMCs. This sequence originates from a human donor in good health (CMV status not recorded). Some clones in this sample may be carry-over from other donors' samples. CDR3 sequence reads: CASSSPGQGWSEQFF. The CDR3 DNA is TGTGCCAGCAGCTCCCCCGGACAGGGATGGAGTGAGCAGTTCTTC.